A single sample is the source of the 8 T cell receptor beta chains below, sequenced in a study of T cells in Graves' hyperthyroidism and ophthalmopathy (dated by TCRdb to the late 2010s). The protocol used for the library was multiplex PCR. The sequencer was an Illumina HiSeq 2000. TCR beta CDR3 regions were amplified from RNA transcripts. A first-round RT-PCR of the TCR CDR3 used the HTBI primer set with the Qiagen OneStep RT-PCR kit. The public reads were reanalyzed by TCRdb: fastp trimming at Q25, MiXCR alignment, in-frame beta chains only. CDR3 protein duplicates are merged, each entry listing the most common genes and DNA. Present in this sample are 560,000 or so distinct CDR3 sequences, about 45% of which were seen just once. The ten largest account for roughly 8.2% of the sample. Sequencing was carried out using peripheral blood or thyroid tissue (not recorded which). The receptors shown here come from a woman aged 18-29 years with Graves' hyperthyroidism. Donor details come from another sample of the same person, matched by shared clones.

This sequence joins TRBV2 and TRBJ1-2, with 10 bases that match TRBD1. The V segment lost 8 bases and the J segment 4 bases; nucleotides outside the gene matches: 10. The CDR3 covers 15 residues. Looked up from germline, CDR1 is SNHLY and CDR2 is FYNNEI. The CDR3 loop reads CASQGGTGVRYGYTF. The CDR3 DNA reads as TGTGCCAGCCAGGGGGGGACAGGGGTTCGCTATGGCTACACCTTC.

Concerning this clonotype: One base away lies a much larger clone, so this may be a sequencing read error. V and J are TRBV25-1 and TRBJ1-5; D is unresolved. The CDR3 sequence is 16 residues long. The germline V gene encodes CDR1 MGHDK and CDR2 SYGVNS. The DNA for the CDR3 is TGTGCCAGCAGTCCTCGGAAGGAGTATAGCGATCAGCCCCAGCATTTT. As protein: CASSPRKEYSDQPQHF.

This sequence joins TRBV5-1 and TRBJ1-2, with D maybe TRBD1 (5 bases). CDR3 length: 15 residues. The V gene's germline CDR1 is SGHRS and CDR2 YFSETQ. The V end was cut by 6 bases, the J end by 2 bases, with 17 bases between. The CDR3 protein is CASKDNRDGNYGYTF. In nucleotides, the CDR3 is TGCGCCAGCAAAGATAACCGGGACGGCAACTATGGCTACACCTTC.

This chain links TRBV7-2 with TRBJ1-5, with TRBD1 as a possible D gene (5 bases). This CDR3 is built from 14 residues. Deletions cut 3 bases from V and 11 bases from J, with 17 bases between. CDR1 and CDR2 (germline): SGHTA, FQGNSA. The CDR3 DNA follows: TGTGCCAGCAGCTTGACCCTTGGACAAGAGACCCAGCATTTT. The encoded protein is CASSLTLGQETQHF.

On this clonotype: A much larger clone lies one base from this, so it may be a read error. The J gene is TRBJ1-6, the V gene TRBV11-2, with D possibly TRBD1 on 5 matching bases. The germline V gene has CDR1 SGHAT and CDR2 FQNNGV. The V end lost 10 bases, the J end lost 7 bases, and 17 bases lay between the germline ends. The CDR3 length is 14 residues. The CDR3 coding sequence is TGTGCCATCCCTGAGGGGTCTTTGAATTCACCCCTCCACTTT. The encoded protein is CAIPEGSLNSPLHF.

The chain recombines TRBV29-1 with TRBJ1-1; a weak D match, TRBD1 (6 bases). The CDR3 sequence is 11 residues long. Germline values: CDR1 SQVTM, CDR2 ANQGSEA. Between the trimmed V and J ends, which lost 7 bases and 1 base, there was a span of 7 bases. The DNA of the CDR3 is TGCAGCGAGGACAGGAACACTGAAGCTTTCTTT. It is translated as CSEDRNTEAFF.

The rearrangement joins TRBV7-2 to TRBJ2-5, with 7 positions matching TRBD2. This CDR3 has 13 amino acids. The germline V gene has CDR1 SGHTA and CDR2 FQGNSA. V shed 3 bases, J shed 6 bases, and the junction held 4 bases outside the gene matches. This CDR3 reads CASSFGGSQTQYF. The DNA of the CDR3 is TGTGCCAGCAGCTTCGGCGGGAGTCAGACCCAGTACTTC.

This clonotype has a handful of counts. CDR3 DNA: TGCAGTGCTAGTGAGGACGGGGGTAATGAAAAACTGTTTTTT. Its protein product is CSASEDGGNEKLFF. The V and J genes are TRBV20-1 and TRBJ1-4; perhaps TRBD1 as D (5 bases). V was cut by 3 bases and J by 4 bases, with 12 bases left in between. From germline, CDR1 is DFQATT and CDR2 SNEGSKA (reference sequence). This CDR3 has 14 amino acids.